What follows is one TCR beta chain and its context. Its antigen specificity is not known. The data originate from a study of monozygotic twins with inflammatory bowel disease (dated by TCRdb to the late 2010s). In the study overall: In total, roughly 30 monozygotic twin pairs made up the full study: 19 Danish pairs, all IBD-discordant, plus nine German pairs, of which four were IBD-concordant and five were IBD-discordant. Each individual had, on average, about 151 000 unique TCRalpha sequences and 181 000 unique TCRbeta sequences available for analysis. Within discordant pairs, disease-associated traits were sought mainly by comparing IBD patients with their genetically identical healthy co-twins.

Preparation of the library involved 5' RACE. For each TCR library, approximately 3,700 ng of total RNA was used. For each sample, cDNA synthesis with SMARTScribe reverse transcriptase was split into eight separate reactions. During cDNA synthesis, unique molecular identifiers containing a 6-nucleotide sample barcode were introduced by template switching. TCRalpha and TCRbeta cDNA was amplified by two nested PCRs of around 16 and 10 cycles, with bead purification after each PCR. Before amplification, the cDNA was both treated with uracil DNA-glycosylase and purified with the QIAquick PCR purification kit. The second PCR was the step at which Illumina TruSeq-compatible adapters and sample-specific barcodes were added. TapeStation and Qubit were used to check library quality and concentration, and 5 ng of each library went into the pool. Pooled libraries were sequenced on an Illumina HiSeq2500 single-index Rapid Run with 2 x 100 bp reads and custom sequencing primers. As for how the authors treated the data: PCR and sequencing errors were corrected by UMI-based consensus assembly using MiGEC version 1.2.6. MiXCR version 2.1.1 was used for V(D)J alignment, clonotype assembly and CDR3 extraction. Normalisation of gene usage, clonotype sharing and MAIT/NKT TCR abundance was achieved by analysing the top 1000, 10 000 and 20 000 clonotypes per sample. Diversity was computed as the inverse Simpson index with the vegan R package after downsampling to 27 000 UMIs. Paired Mann-Whitney U tests were applied to discordant twin pairs, and Benjamini-Hochberg correction was used for multiple testing. TCRdb reanalyzed the reads, keeping one entry per CDR3 protein sequence and omitting DNA. TCRdb, not the original authors, processed these V and J calls. The sample's own table lists fewer than 550,000 distinct CDR3 sequences. The leading ten clones occupy around 2.4% of the sample.

CDR1 and CDR2 are read off the germline V gene as SQVTM and ANQGSEA. Measured from the cysteine to the phenylalanine, the CDR3 is 13 residues long. No DNA sequence was recorded. What the study reported, not specific to this receptor: Repertoire similarity did not differ between concordant and discordant twins, possibly due to limited statistical power. Because patients were on differing immunosuppressive treatments, the repertoires may have picked up extra background noise and inter-individual variability. A decrease in TCRbeta repertoire diversity, as measured by inverse Simpson index, was observed in IBD patients compared with their healthy co-twins. Distinction between different T cell subtypes could not be achieved in the analysis. IBD patients shared fewer clonotypes with other individuals than healthy twins did, most markedly in patients showing signs of disease activity. No single strong signal or clonotype linked to IBD turned up in the results, so the idea that one exists was not supported.

From each donor, a roughly 2.5 ml peripheral blood sample was drawn into PAXgene tubes and stored at -80 degrees C. Total RNA was isolated from whole blood with the PAXgene blood miRNA kit on an automated QIAcube, without T cell sorting. Peripheral blood from monozygotic twin pairs, either concordant or discordant for inflammatory bowel disease, underwent deep TCRalpha and TCRbeta repertoire profiling that used unique molecular barcoding. Smoking habits were recorded for all twin pairs, and individuals were classified as current, former or never smokers. The sequence came from a human donor with ulcerative colitis or Crohn's disease, or a healthy co-twin of an affected twin (not recorded which). The sample was blood. The sequence joins TRBV29-1 to TRBJ1-1; the D gene TCRdb calls, TRBD1, cannot be checked with no DNA. The CDR3 sequence is CSVSSGTNTEAFF.